What follows is one TCR beta chain and its context. Antigen specificity is unknown. The repertoire was sequenced with immunoSEQ multiplex PCR; TCRdb's copy has only in-frame clones and lacks some. The data show about 73,000 clones, about 93% seen once. The donors were part of the validation cohort of 100 to 150 subjects. That cohort was separate from the first cohort, which comprised 670 or so subjects. The data originate from a study of cytomegalovirus exposure and HLA in healthy donors. Study results and caveats: Despite most TCR sequences being rare, some public TCRs occurred in many donors. A subsequent analysis found that TCR clusters from the first cohort also tended to co-occur in the 120 or so validation repertoires, with 94% of cluster scores above 0. For cytomegalovirus status, the classifier reportedly gave diagnoses with high specificity and sensitivity.

There are 17 residues in the CDR3. V lost 4 bases to trimming and J lost 0 bases, with 19 bases between them. Germline CDR1 and CDR2: SGHRS and YFSETQ. Sequencing used PBMCs. V usage is TRBV5-1 and J usage is TRBJ1-1, with a weak D call TRBD1 (6 bases). The sequence was obtained from a woman aged 18-29 years in good health and CMV-seropositive. The CDR3 DNA is TGCGCCAGCAGCCCCCGGGACACAGGACTCATGAACACTGAAGCTTTCTTT. It is translated as CASSPRDTGLMNTEAFF.